This T cell receptor (beta chain) was sequenced for a study of blood T cell repertoires in COVID-19. Study summary: Donors in the United States, Italy and Spain gave samples during acute or convalescent COVID-19. From T cells, B-cell-depleted T cells, or PBMCs came the material, which was cDNA or gDNA.

Original processing methods: Reference gene primer amplification in the assay estimated nucleated cell counts. Libraries were prepared by immunoSEQ multiplex PCR; TCRdb keeps only in-frame clonotypes and omits some of them. Clonal size and the V and J genes are those of that table, whereas D and trimming came from the DNA. The table shows tens of thousands of clones, with 91% occurring only once. This clone was observed once. Sequences were obtained from peripheral blood. The TCR originated in a human donor with active COVID-19. The donor label of this sample is uncertain.

The DNA for the CDR3 is TGCAGCGTTGGGACTAGCGGGAGGGTTAATACGCAGTATTTT. Protein: CSVGTSGRVNTQYF. The chain uses TRBV29-1 and TRBJ2-3; 15 bases agree with TRBD2. Germline V lookup: CDR1 SQVTM, CDR2 ANQGSEA. The CDR3 totals 14 residues. V shed 4 bases, J shed 7 bases, and the junction held 3 bases outside the gene matches.